The clone carrying this TCR beta chain was found many times. Its antigen is unidentified. Libraries of TCR beta came from iRepertoire HTBI primers plus Arm-PCR of CDR3 regions. TCRdb recomputed calls from the multiplex PCR reads with MiXCR, one row per CDR3 protein. The sample lists 200,000 to 250,000 distinct CDR3 sequences; 20% to 25% were seen once. The record originates from a study of regulatory T cells in long-lasting Graves disease. The study's findings and limits: Persistent disease exhibited a predilection for TRBV28, TRBJ1-2 and TRBJ2-5. The analysis examined peripheral blood only and excluded thyroid tissue. It is possible that accuracy was reduced by the small size of the sample. Relative to newly diagnosed Graves' patients, persistent ones had lower TCR diversity.

Specified time point: newly diagnosed GD, antithyroid drugs for less than 3 months. The authors made the TCR library using RNA they extracted from PBMCs. Trimming left V 0 bases short and J 3 bases short, with 11 bases between. The CDR3 totals 15 residues. The germline V gene encodes CDR1 SNHLY and CDR2 FYNNEI. This sequence joins TRBV2 and TRBJ1-1; D is perhaps TRBD1 (6 bases). This TCR was sampled from a female donor with Graves disease. The specimen comprised peripheral blood mononuclear cells (PBMCs), sampled at new diagnosis, from a patient treated with antithyroid drugs. CDR3 in amino acids: CASSEAVRGYTEAFF. The CDR3, as DNA: TGTGCCAGCAGTGAAGCGGTCAGGGGATACACTGAAGCTTTCTTT.